This T cell receptor beta chain was profiled in a study of long-term antiretroviral therapy in people with HIV. Background on the study: Samples collected earliest predate the 2015 immediate-ART recommendation by about a decade. Study observations and caveats: Clones that had undergone expansion before ART dominated the repertoire at all time points. HIV repertoires showed narrower CDR3 length ranges than controls.

About this clone: The antigen is not known.

Sequencing used immunoSEQ v3.0 at survey level. The study targeted 40,000-50,000 T-cell genomes per sample in sequencing. TCRdb's copy holds only in-frame clones and misses some; the assay was immunoSEQ multiplex PCR. The profile shows around 24,000 clones, more than 85% of them singletons. V lost 1 base, J lost 3 bases, and 10 bases stayed unmatched. CDR1 is SGHKS and CDR2 is YYEKEE in the germline V gene (reference sequence). This CDR3 region has 17 residues. The chain recombines TRBV5-5 with TRBJ2-1, with 7 bases fitting TRBD2. The origin of this receptor is a woman between 40 and 50 years old with HIV. This material consisted of unsorted PBMCs, taken 7.6 years after starting antiretroviral therapy. CDR3 coding DNA: TGTGCCAGCAGCTTGTCGATCCAGCGGGGTCACTACAATGAGCAGTTCTTC. Its protein product is CASSLSIQRGHYNEQFF.